This T cell receptor beta chain is drawn from a study of PD-1 blockade in classical Hodgkin lymphoma. Study-wide results and caveats: Complete responders matched newly diagnosed patients in baseline diversity.

The data were produced by immunoSEQ multiplex PCR, yet TCRdb's version contains in-frame clones alone and is incomplete. The repertoire has tens of thousands of clones, more than 85% of them found once; the top ten carry 8%. Worth noting for this clone: What it recognizes is unknown.

There was relapse after autologous stem cell transplantation in every patient, and there was variation in brentuximab vedotin exposure. This CDR3 spans 13 amino acids. With 0 bases removed from V and 6 bases from J, the gap between germline ends came to 10 bases. The germline V gene encodes CDR1 SGDLS and CDR2 YYNGEE. The sequence came from a human donor with classical Hodgkin lymphoma. The sequencing here drew on peripheral blood mononuclear cells (PBMCs), taken at baseline. The chain joins TRBV9 to TRBJ2-7; D remains ambiguous. The CDR3: CASSVALGTEQYF. Written as DNA, the CDR3 is TGTGCCAGCAGCGTAGCACTGGGAACCGAGCAGTACTTC.